A single sample is the source of the 28 T cell receptor beta chains below, sequenced in a study of T cell clusters in autoimmune cytopenias. One tube held mixed TRB-A and TRB-B primer pools for touch-down PCR. TCRdb processed the multiplex PCR reads again and assigns one entry to each CDR3 protein, with no DNA. Its table lists 5,500 to 6,500 distinct CDR3 sequences. Each sample's input was around 250 ng genomic DNA, 38,000 or so genome equivalents. Sample: peripheral blood. The receptors come from a human donor with an autoimmune cytopenia or autoimmune hepatitis (not recorded which).

The rearrangement joins TRBV27 to TRBJ2-5; TCRdb returns TRBD1, unconfirmable since there is no DNA. This CDR3 region has 16 residues. In germline, CDR1 is MNHEY, CDR2 SMNVEV (reference sequence). The CDR3 reads CASSLSRGFAQETQYF.

The chain has TRBV11-3 and TRBJ2-3; absent DNA, TCRdb's TRBD2 call cannot be checked. The germline gives CDR1 SGHNT, CDR2 YENEEA. This CDR3 comprises 18 residues. CDR3 amino acids: CASSLEGKLAGGPDTQYF. Based on the CDR3 plus reference TRBV11-3 and TRBJ2-3, the full variable domain is EAGVVQSPRYKIIEKKQPVAFWCNPISGHNTLYWYLQNLGQGPELLIRYENEEAVDDSQLPKDRFSAERLKGVDSTLKIQPAELGDSAVYLCASSLEGKLAGGPDTQYFGPGTRLTVL.

The chain links TRBV20-1 to TRBJ2-3; no DNA is available, so the TRBD1 call from TCRdb remains unchecked. The CDR3 sequence is 15 residues long. The germline CDR1 and CDR2 sequences are DFQATT and SNEGSKA (reference sequence). CDR3 in amino acids: CSAPYALTNTDTQYF.

In terms of frequency, this clonotype is medium-sized. V is TRBV15 and J is TRBJ2-7; TCRdb's D call of TRBD1 is untestable without DNA. In germline, CDR1 is LNHNV, CDR2 YYDKDF (reference sequence). This CDR3 is 14 amino acids long. The CDR3 protein is CATSSRTGSYEQYF.

This rearrangement joins TRBV11-3 to TRBJ2-1; no DNA is available, so the TRBD1 call from TCRdb remains unchecked. Germline CDR1 SGHNT, CDR2 YENEEA. The CDR3 consists of 13 residues. The chain's CDR3 is CASSQGAADEQFF.

This clonotype registers medium-sized by frequency. The chain combines TRBV27 with TRBJ2-3. The CDR3 length is 11 residues. CDR1 is MNHEY, CDR2 SMNVEV, per germline (reference sequence). The CDR3 protein is CASSFLDTQYF.

The chain's CDR3 is CASSTDRDRGIHSNQPQHF. The V gene is TRBV19, the J gene TRBJ1-5; no DNA is available, so the TRBD1 call from TCRdb remains unchecked. Germline V gene sequence: CDR1 LNHDA, CDR2 SQIVND (reference sequence). CDR3 length: 19 residues.

According to its frequency, this clonotype is medium-sized. The chain links TRBV29-1 to TRBJ1-2; with no DNA, the TCRdb D assignment of TRBD1 cannot be verified. The CDR3 is 14 residues long. CDR1 SQVTM and CDR2 ANQGSEA come from the germline V gene. CDR3 protein: CSVDGDRGGYGYTF.

The CDR3 region is CASRHWGQGAELDEKLFF. This chain links TRBV11-3 with TRBJ1-4; TCRdb outputs TRBD1, but without DNA this stays unchecked. CDR3 length: 18 residues. Germline-derived CDR1 and CDR2 are SGHNT and YENEEA.

V is TRBV6-1 and J is TRBJ1-1. CDR3 length: 12 residues. Germline CDR1 reads MNHNS; CDR2 reads SASEGT. The CDR3 protein is CASSFGPREAFF.

The genes are TRBV12-3 or TRBV12-4 and TRBJ2-7; the TCRdb D gene call, TRBD1, has no DNA to confirm it. The CDR3 runs to 15 residues. The CDR3 reads CASSSGQLRAYEQYF.

V gene TRBV14 combines with J gene TRBJ1-1. CDR1 and CDR2 from the germline V gene are SGHDN and FVKESK. This CDR3 is built from 14 residues. CDR3 protein: CASSQGRHNTEAFF.

This clonotype is classed as medium-sized by frequency. The chain is built from TRBV27 and TRBJ2-3. Germline V gene sequence: CDR1 MNHEY, CDR2 SMNVEV (reference sequence). The CDR3 extends over 15 amino acids. The CDR3: CASSSTIAGADTQYF.

The CDR3 loop is CASSEEGRPVAFF. This chain links TRBV11-3 with TRBJ1-1; TCRdb's D call, TRBD1, is unchecked because there is no DNA. Germline V lookup: CDR1 SGHNT, CDR2 YENEEA. This CDR3 is built from 13 residues. Using reference TRBV11-3 and TRBJ1-1 for the parts outside the CDR3, the full variable domain is EAGVVQSPRYKIIEKKQPVAFWCNPISGHNTLYWYLQNLGQGPELLIRYENEEAVDDSQLPKDRFSAERLKGVDSTLKIQPAELGDSAVYLCASSEEGRPVAFFGQGTRLTVV.

This clonotype is identified as medium-sized from frequency. The genes are TRBV6-5 and TRBJ1-2. Germline loops: CDR1 MNHEY, CDR2 SVGAGI. The CDR3 has 14 residues. The CDR3 here is CASSYGTYDYGYTF.

The chain has TRBV5-4 and TRBJ2-7; TCRdb's D call of TRBD1 is untestable without DNA. The germline CDR1 and CDR2 sequences are SGHNT and YYREEE (reference sequence). This CDR3 is built from 14 residues. The CDR3 reads CASSIQGGGGEQYF.

This clonotype shows up as medium-sized by frequency. CDR3 sequence reads: CASSDHRDYGYTF. This chain joins TRBV5-4 and TRBJ1-2; TCRdb's D call of TRBD1 is untestable without DNA. CDR3 length: 13 amino acids. Per germline, CDR1 SGHNT and CDR2 YYREEE (reference sequence). Supplemented by reference TRBV5-4 and TRBJ1-2, the full variable domain reads ETGVTQSPTHLIKTRGQQVTLRCSSQSGHNTVSWYQQALGQGPQFIFQYYREEENGRGNFPPRFSGLQFPNYSSELNVNALELDDSALYLCASSDHRDYGYTFGSGTRLTVV.

The chain's CDR3 is CASSIYRGRSEKLFF. The rearrangement links TRBV6-5 to TRBJ1-4; TCRdb designates TRBD1, a call that cannot be tested without DNA. The CDR3 covers 15 residues. Germline assignment: CDR1 MNHEY and CDR2 SVGAGI.

This chain connects TRBV20-1 to TRBJ1-1; absent DNA, TCRdb's TRBD1 call cannot be checked. Germline loops: CDR1 DFQATT, CDR2 SNEGSKA (reference sequence). There are 15 residues in the CDR3. CDR3 loop: CSAREGRGLGTEAFF.

According to its frequency, this clonotype is medium-sized. The CDR3: CSGPIQGFCEQYF. This chain connects TRBV29-1 to TRBJ2-7; lacking DNA, the TRBD1 call made by TCRdb goes unchecked. The CDR3 is 13 residues long. The germline V gene has CDR1 SQVTM and CDR2 ANQGSEA.

This clonotype counts as medium-sized by frequency. V and J are TRBV15 and TRBJ1-1. CDR3 length equals 13 residues. Germline assignment: CDR1 LNHNV and CDR2 YYDKDF (reference sequence). CDR3 residues: CATSRASDTEAFF.

The gene calls are TRBV5-1 and TRBJ2-1. This CDR3 is 12 amino acids long. CDR1 is SGHRS and CDR2 is YFSETQ in the germline V gene. The chain's CDR3 is CASSLLENEQFF. Complete variable domain (other parts from reference TRBV5-1 and TRBJ2-1): KAGVTQTPRYLIKTRGQQVTLSCSPISGHRSVSWYQQTPGQGLQFLFEYFSETQRNKGNFPGRFSGRQFSNSRSEMNVSTLELGDSALYLCASSLLENEQFFGPGTRLTVL.

According to its frequency, this clonotype is medium-sized. This chain uses TRBV27 with TRBJ2-7; TCRdb picks TRBD1, but there is no DNA to check that call. CDR1 and CDR2 (germline): MNHEY, SMNVEV (reference sequence). The length of the CDR3 is 14 residues. The CDR3 reads CASSPRGQSYEQYF.

The J gene is TRBJ2-7, the V gene TRBV10-3; without DNA, the TCRdb call of TRBD2 cannot be checked. Germline V gene data show CDR1 as ENHRY and CDR2 as SYGVKD. The CDR3 loop spans 15 amino acids. The CDR3 loop reads CASSPEGYPSYEQYF.

V and J are TRBV5-5 and TRBJ1-5. The CDR3 loop spans 14 amino acids. The germline CDR1 and CDR2 sequences are SGHKS and YYEKEE (reference sequence). The CDR3 here is CASSFSTSGQPQHF.

This chain connects TRBV27 to TRBJ1-2; TCRdb proposes TRBD1, but this gene call is untestable without DNA. The CDR3 spans 15 residues. The germline V gene encodes CDR1 MNHEY and CDR2 SMNVEV (reference sequence). The CDR3 protein is CASSPWTGGDYGYTF.

CDR3 amino acids: CSARDPSGGAFGEQFF. This chain uses TRBV20-1 with TRBJ2-1; without DNA, the TCRdb call of TRBD2 cannot be checked. Germline V gene lookup returns CDR1 DFQATT and CDR2 SNEGSKA (reference sequence). The CDR3 loop spans 16 amino acids.

This clonotype is labeled medium-sized based on frequency. J is TRBJ2-1 and V is TRBV7-6; TCRdb names TRBD1, which stays unverified in the absence of DNA. The germline CDR1 and CDR2 sequences are SGHVS and FNYEAQ. The CDR3 extends over 15 amino acids. The CDR3: CASSLAGQGDNEQFF.